The 8 T cell receptor beta chains in this list originate from one sample, sequenced in a study of CD8 T cells in ankylosing spondylitis. A single record per CDR3 protein comes from TCRdb applying MiXCR to the 5' RACE reads. The sample comprises roughly 260,000 distinct CDR3 sequences, about 20% of which are singletons, and roughly 7.4% rests with the top ten. What was sequenced was blood, either unsorted or a sorted T cell fraction (not recorded which). The receptors come from a male donor with ankylosing spondylitis or in good health (not recorded which).

This clonotype came up a few times. The chain links TRBV12-3 or TRBV12-4 to TRBJ2-5, with D perhaps TRBD1 or TRBD2 (5 bases each). The V end lost 6 bases, the J end lost 5 bases, and 13 bases lay between the germline ends. CDR3 size: 13 residues. CDR3 nucleotides: TGTGCCAGCAGCCGGGGACCGTTGGAGACCCAGTACTTC. Encoded protein: CASSRGPLETQYF.

This clonotype appeared a few times. The junction does not match germline at one end; this may be a read error. This chain uses TRBV27 with TRBJ2-5; TRBD2 matches 9 bases. Germline lookup yields CDR1 MNHEY and CDR2 SMNVEV (reference sequence). The CDR3 is 13 amino acids. The CDR3 DNA reads as TGTGCCACCAGTAGCGGGGGCCAAGAGACCCAGTACTTC. It yields the protein CATSSGGQETQYF.

This clonotype occurred a few times. J is TRBJ1-3 and V is TRBV5-1; 7 nucleotides match TRBD1. Germline-derived CDR1 and CDR2 are SGHRS and YFSETQ. Trimming took 3 bases from V and 0 from J; bases not matched to a gene: 9. The CDR3 totals 17 residues. CDR3 DNA sequence: TGCGCCAGCAGCTCGACAACAGGGGCCAACTCTGGAAACACCATATATTTT. It encodes CASSSTTGANSGNTIYF.

This clonotype has at least ten counts. V and J are TRBV30 and TRBJ2-2, with TRBD1 identical over 7 bases. Germline assignment: CDR1 GTSNPN and CDR2 SVGIG (reference sequence). The CDR3 sequence is 11 residues long. Losses at the gene ends were 2 bases for V and 16 bases for J; bases not matched to a gene: 7. CDR3 sequence (DNA): TGTGCCTGGAGTTCCGGGACAGACCCGTTTTTT. Its protein is CAWSSGTDPFF.

This sequence joins TRBV9 and TRBJ2-5; the match to TRBD1 covers 8 bases. There are 15 residues in the CDR3. V gave up 6 bases and J gave up 1 base; unmatched junction bases: 8. Per germline, CDR1 SGDLS and CDR2 YYNGEE. The CDR3 is CASTKGQGGQETQYF. Here the CDR3 DNA reads TGTGCCAGCACTAAAGGACAGGGCGGCCAAGAGACCCAGTACTTC.

The V call is TRBV5-1, the J call TRBJ2-7, with D perhaps given as TRBD1 or TRBD2 (6 bases each). Germline V CDR1 and CDR2: SGHRS, YFSETQ. The CDR3 has 14 amino acids. V was cut by 4 bases and J by 4 bases, with 15 bases left in between. Written as DNA, the CDR3 is TGCGCCAGCAGCCCGGAGGGACACGTTTACGAGCAGTACGTC. It translates to CASSPEGHVYEQYV.

V is TRBV5-1 and J is TRBJ2-3, with TRBD1 matching 9 bases. This CDR3 region has 16 residues. The V gene end was trimmed by 2 bases and the J gene end by 2 bases; junction bases not matched to a gene: 6. Germline V CDR1 and CDR2: SGHRS, YFSETQ. CDR3 sequence: CASSFYRGRITDTQYF. CDR3 bases: TGCGCCAGCAGCTTTTACAGGGGGCGTATCACAGATACGCAGTATTTT.

Many counts were recorded for this clonotype. The chain joins TRBV29-1 to TRBJ2-1, with 7 bases identical to TRBD2. The V segment lost 5 bases and the J segment 6 bases; nucleotides outside the gene matches: 10. This CDR3 has 14 residues. CDR1 and CDR2 (germline): SQVTM, ANQGSEA. CDR3 loop: CSVPGRTSFNEQFF. Written as DNA, the CDR3 is TGCAGCGTTCCTGGGAGGACTAGTTTCAATGAGCAGTTCTTC.